One and the same sample provided the 15 T cell receptor beta chains below, sequenced in a study of blood T cell repertoires in COVID-19. The data were produced by immunoSEQ multiplex PCR, yet TCRdb's version contains in-frame clones alone and is incomplete. The sample consists of around 260,000 clones, about 85% of them appearing once. The sequenced sample consisted of peripheral blood. These receptors all stem from a human donor with COVID-19, enrolled during active disease. The donor label of this sample is uncertain.

The chain joins TRBV9 to TRBJ1-2; a weak D match, TRBD1 (5 bases). Per germline, CDR1 SGDLS and CDR2 YYNGEE. This CDR3 spans 14 amino acids. Between the trimmed V and J ends, which lost 0 bases and 4 bases, there was a span of 10 bases. The chain's CDR3 is CASSVAGQFYGYTF. The CDR3 DNA is TGTGCCAGCAGCGTAGCCGGACAATTCTATGGCTACACCTTC.

This clone was seen a few times. CDR3 in amino acids: CASSLTGASGYTF. The CDR3 DNA reads as TGTGCCAGCAGCTTAACAGGGGCAAGTGGCTACACCTTC. The chain couples TRBV5-4 to TRBJ1-2, with TRBD1 matching over 7 bases. Trimming took 2 bases from V and 7 from J; bases not matched to a gene: 5. The CDR3 has 13 residues. The germline gives CDR1 SGHNT, CDR2 YYREEE (reference sequence). Full variable domain (outside the CDR3, taken from reference TRBV5-4 and TRBJ1-2): ETGVTQSPTHLIKTRGQQVTLRCSSQSGHNTVSWYQQALGQGPQFIFQYYREEENGRGNFPPRFSGLQFPNYSSELNVNALELDDSALYLCASSLTGASGYTFGSGTRLTVV.

V and J are TRBV6-1 and TRBJ1-2; D ambiguous. The CDR3 sequence is 13 residues long. Trimming removed 2 bases from V and 6 bases from J, with 10 bases in between. Germline CDR1 MNHNS, CDR2 SASEGT. As DNA, the CDR3 is TGTGCCAGCAGTGAAAGTACCCAGGATGGCTACACCTTC. Translation: CASSESTQDGYTF.

V is TRBV6-2 or TRBV6-3 and J is TRBJ2-5, with D maybe TRBD1 (5 bases). Germline V gene data show CDR1 as MNHEY and CDR2 as SVGEGT. V was trimmed by 4 bases and J by 0 bases, leaving 9 bases between them. This CDR3 comprises 14 residues. The CDR3 spells CASSSYRYQETQYF. The CDR3 coding sequence is TGTGCCAGCAGTTCTTACAGGTACCAAGAGACCCAGTACTTC.

This rearrangement joins TRBV19 to TRBJ1-2; possibly TRBD1 for D (5 bases). CDR3 length: 11 residues. Germline V gene sequence: CDR1 LNHDA, CDR2 SQIVND (reference sequence). The V end lost 6 bases, the J end lost 8 bases, and 10 bases lay between the germline ends. The CDR3: CASRSGDGYTF. As DNA, the CDR3 is TGTGCCAGTAGGAGCGGGGACGGCTACACCTTC. Together with reference TRBV19 and TRBJ1-2, the CDR3 gives the full variable domain: DGGITQSPKYLFRKEGQNVTLSCEQNLNHDAMYWYRQDPGQGLRLIYYSQIVNDFQKGDIAEGYSVSREKKESFPLTVTSAQKNPTAFYLCASRSGDGYTFGSGTRLTVV.

The J gene is TRBJ1-4, the V gene TRBV19; a weak D match, TRBD1 (5 bases). The germline gives CDR1 LNHDA, CDR2 SQIVND (reference sequence). V lost 9 bases, J lost 3 bases, and 14 bases lay in between. This CDR3 comprises 14 residues. CDR3 sequence reads: CASQVRGANEKLFF. For the CDR3, the DNA is TGTGCCAGCCAAGTACGGGGGGCTAATGAAAAACTGTTTTTT.

The rearrangement links TRBV11-3 to TRBJ2-2; D is uncertain. Germline CDR1 SGHNT, CDR2 YENEEA. V gave up 1 base and J gave up 2 bases, with 8 bases separating them. CDR3 length equals 15 residues. CDR3 DNA sequence: TGTGCCAGCAGCTTAGGAGGCAGCAACACCGGGGAGCTGTTTTTT. Amino acid sequence: CASSLGGSNTGELFF.

The rearrangement links TRBV19 to TRBJ2-1; D is possibly TRBD2 (5 bases). Trimming took off 7 bases at V and 3 bases at J, with 13 bases between the two ends. The germline V gene encodes CDR1 LNHDA and CDR2 SQIVND (reference sequence). The CDR3 has 14 residues. CDR3 bases: TGTGCCAGTAATATCGGAGGAGGCTACAATGAGCAGTTCTTC. The encoded protein is CASNIGGGYNEQFF.

The chain recombines TRBV5-5 with TRBJ1-5; D perhaps matches TRBD1 (5 bases). Trimming took off 2 bases at V and 9 bases at J, with 15 bases between the two ends. Germline lookup yields CDR1 SGHKS and CDR2 YYEKEE (reference sequence). The CDR3 has 14 residues. CDR3 nucleotide sequence: TGTGCCAGCAGCTTCCTGGCCGGAGGGGCGCCCCAGCATTTT. Its protein product is CASSFLAGGAPQHF. Looking up the rest from reference TRBV5-5 and TRBJ1-5 gives the full variable domain: DAGVTQSPTHLIKTRGQQVTLRCSPISGHKSVSWYQQVLGQGPQFIFQYYEKEERGRGNFPDRFSARQFPNYSSELNVNALLLGDSALYLCASSFLAGGAPQHFGDGTRLSIL.

The chain has TRBV11-2 and TRBJ2-1; TRBD2 matches 9 bases. The V segment lost 5 bases and the J segment 8 bases; nucleotides outside the gene matches: 10. The CDR3 runs to 15 residues. Germline values: CDR1 SGHAT, CDR2 FQNNGV. The CDR3 region has the DNA TGTGCCAGCAGCCCCCTGGGCGGGAGGGCCGATGAGCAGTTCTTC. Translating it yields CASSPLGGRADEQFF.

This clone has only one observation. The chain links TRBV6-4 to TRBJ1-3; 7 bases align to TRBD1. Trimming removed 4 bases from V and 7 bases from J; junction bases left unmatched: 1. The germline V gene encodes CDR1 MRHNA and CDR2 SNTAGT. The CDR3 is 12 amino acids. CDR3 DNA sequence: TGTGCCAGCAGTGCGACAGGGAACACCATATATTTT. This encodes CASSATGNTIYF.

The V call is TRBV12-3 or TRBV12-4, the J call TRBJ1-1, with D tentatively TRBD1 (5 bases). Trimming shortened V by 8 bases and J by 1 base, and 8 bases separated the two germline ends. The CDR3 is made up of 12 amino acids. CDR3 sequence reads: CASRRGNTEAFF. The CDR3 DNA reads TGTGCCAGCCGTAGGGGGAACACTGAAGCTTTCTTT.

The rearrangement links TRBV6-5 to TRBJ1-1; D unclear. Germline V CDR1 and CDR2: MNHEY, SVGAGI. Trimming shortened V by 2 bases and J by 9 bases, and 7 bases separated the two germline ends. There are 11 residues in the CDR3. The CDR3 nucleotides read TGTGCCAGCAGTTACGAGGGTAAAGCTTTCTTT. Translation gives CASSYEGKAFF.

J is TRBJ2-7 and V is TRBV7-8, with 7 bases that match TRBD1. CDR3 length equals 15 residues. J was trimmed by 4 bases and V by 2 bases; bases with no gene match: 8. Germline lookup yields CDR1 SGHVS and CDR2 FQNEAQ. The CDR3 bases are TGTGCCAGCAGCTTACTTTCGGGACAGTTTTACGAGCAGTACTTC. It is translated as CASSLLSGQFYEQYF.

The genes are TRBV5-5 and TRBJ2-2, with D perhaps matching TRBD2 (6 bases). Trimming pared 4 bases from V and 0 bases from J, leaving 13 bases between. The CDR3 runs to 16 residues. In germline, CDR1 is SGHKS, CDR2 YYEKEE (reference sequence). CDR3 coding DNA: TGTGCCAGCAGCCTAGCGTTGGCGGCGAACACCGGGGAGCTGTTTTTT. Its protein product is CASSLALAANTGELFF.